The next 27 T cell receptor beta chains were all read from a single sample in a study of CD8 T cells in Susac syndrome. An input of 0.5 to 1 ug of RNA was subjected to reverse transcription using random hexamers. Via MiXCR, TCRdb re-called the immunoSEQ multiplex PCR reads, giving one row per CDR3 protein. The sample contains about 210,000 distinct CDR3 sequences, roughly 94% of which appear only once. Sequencing used CD4+ T cells from PBMCs. These receptors originate from a human donor in good health.

The V and J genes are TRBV6-6 and TRBJ2-7, with D maybe TRBD2 (5 bases). The CDR3 is made up of 13 amino acids. CDR1 is MNHNY, CDR2 SVGAGI, per germline (reference sequence). V shed 6 bases and J shed 3 bases, with 12 bases lying between them. The DNA of the CDR3 is TGTGCCAGCAGAACTCCCGGGAACTACGAGCAGTACGTC. It codes for CASRTPGNYEQYV.

The chain employs TRBV7-2 and TRBJ2-6; unclear D gene. Germline V lookup: CDR1 SGHTA, CDR2 FQGNSA. The CDR3 spans 15 residues. Trimming stripped 5 bases from V and 0 bases from J, with 8 bases between. The CDR3 region has the DNA TGTGCCAGCAGCGGCAGCTCCTCTGGGGCCAACGTCCTGACTTTC. It yields the protein CASSGSSSGANVLTF.

The rearrangement joins TRBV12-3 or TRBV12-4 to TRBJ1-1; a possible D gene is TRBD1 (6 bases). V lost 6 bases, J lost 5 bases, and 16 bases lay in between. This CDR3 contains 14 residues. The CDR3 bases are TGTGCCAGCAGGAGGACAGCAATGAGGACTGAAGCTTTCTTT. Translating it yields CASRRTAMRTEAFF.

This chain uses TRBV3-1 with TRBJ2-3; TRBD2 matches at 12 bases. Germline CDR1 LGHDT, CDR2 YNNKEL (reference sequence). V lost 4 bases and J lost 2; bases outside the gene matches: 1. There are 15 residues in the CDR3. The CDR3 region is CASSRLAGDTDTQYF. The CDR3 DNA reads as TGTGCCAGCAGCCGACTAGCGGGAGACACAGATACGCAGTATTTT.

The chain has TRBV23-1 and TRBJ1-6; 7 bases agree with TRBD1. TRBV23-1 has ORF status, its function being uncertain. The CDR3 is made up of 16 amino acids. V was pared by 0 bases and J by 11 bases, with 10 bases of the junction left unmatched. CDR3 region: CASSQSSTGATTPLHF. As DNA, the CDR3 is TGCGCCAGCAGTCAATCATCAACAGGGGCGACGACACCCCTCCACTTT.

The chain links TRBV18 to TRBJ2-7; 8 positions match TRBD2. The CDR3 covers 15 residues. Trimming at V came to 6 bases and at J to 2 bases, leaving 9 bases not matched to a gene. CDR1 and CDR2 from the germline V gene are KGHSH and LQKENI. CDR3 loop: CASSARGGTPYEQYF. CDR3 nucleotide sequence: TGTGCCAGCTCGGCACGGGGGGGTACCCCCTACGAGCAGTACTTC.

This chain links TRBV29-1 with TRBJ2-7; 11 bases are shared with TRBD1. Germline CDR1 and CDR2: SQVTM and ANQGSEA. This CDR3 region has 12 residues. With 7 bases clipped from V and 5 bases from J, the junction kept 4 bases outside the gene matches. CDR3 coding DNA: TGCAGCGCTTCGGGACAGGGGGACGAGCAGTACGTC. It specifies CSASGQGDEQYV.

In this sample, this clonotype turned up once. The rearrangement uses TRBV24-1 and TRBJ2-3; 7 bases are shared with TRBD1. The CDR3 spans 15 residues. Germline loops: CDR1 KGHDR, CDR2 SFDVKD. V dropped 5 bases and J dropped 5; count of bases not matched to a gene: 9. CDR3 DNA sequence: TGTGCCACCAGTGTCCCCGACAGGGATGGAGATACGCAGTATTTT. This codes for CATSVPDRDGDTQYF.

The chain links TRBV20-1 to TRBJ2-7; 7 nucleotides line up with TRBD2. This CDR3 has 15 residues. V trimming: 5 bases; J trimming: 0 bases; junction bases outside the gene matches: 10. The germline V gene has CDR1 DFQATT and CDR2 SNEGSKA (reference sequence). The chain's CDR3 is CSAAPQRGPSYEQYF. The CDR3 DNA reads as TGCAGTGCTGCACCCCAGCGGGGCCCCTCCTACGAGCAGTACTTC.

The V and J genes are TRBV3-1 and TRBJ2-3, with unresolved D. Germline loops: CDR1 LGHDT, CDR2 YNNKEL (reference sequence). This CDR3 is 13 amino acids long. Deletions cut 3 bases from V and 7 bases from J, with 11 bases between. The CDR3 reads CASSHGTRYTQYF. CDR3 coding DNA: TGTGCCAGCAGCCACGGTACCAGATATACGCAGTATTTT.

V gene TRBV28 combines with J gene TRBJ1-1; D uncertain. In germline, CDR1 is MDHEN, CDR2 SYDVKM. The CDR3 extends over 11 amino acids. Trimming removed 8 bases from V and 4 bases from J, with 8 bases in between. CDR3 in amino acids: CASEDLTEAFF. In DNA, the CDR3 is TGTGCCAGCGAGGACCTCACTGAAGCTTTCTTT.

The chain joins TRBV9 to TRBJ2-3, with 8 nucleotides matching TRBD1. CDR3 length equals 13 residues. J lost 3 bases, V lost 4 bases, and 1 base had no gene match. The germline V gene has CDR1 SGDLS and CDR2 YYNGEE. CDR3 region: CASSYRGTDTQYF. CDR3 DNA sequence: TGTGCCAGCAGCTACAGGGGGACAGATACGCAGTATTTT.

This clonotype was seen a handful of times. The chain recombines TRBV11-2 with TRBJ2-7; D not resolved. The CDR3 has 11 amino acids. With 0 bases removed from V and 5 bases from J, the gap between germline ends came to 2 bases. Germline loops: CDR1 SGHAT, CDR2 FQNNGV. CDR3 nucleotides: TGTGCCAGCAGCTTAGACCACGAGCAGTACTTC. This gives the protein CASSLDHEQYF.

The table lists this clonotype with a count of one. The chain is built from TRBV9 and TRBJ2-5; the D is unclear. The germline V and J ends were trimmed by 0 bases and 4 bases, with 10 bases remaining between them. The germline gives CDR1 SGDLS, CDR2 YYNGEE. The CDR3 length is 14 residues. CDR3 region: CASSVGTAGETQYF. CDR3 bases: TGTGCCAGCAGCGTAGGGACGGCTGGAGAGACCCAGTACTTC.

This sequence joins TRBV10-3 and TRBJ2-1; 7 bases are shared with TRBD1. Germline V gene lookup returns CDR1 ENHRY and CDR2 SYGVKD. The junction had 0 bases not matched to a gene; V was cut back by 0 bases and J by 10 bases. CDR3 length: 12 residues. In DNA form, the CDR3 reads TGTGCCATCAGTGAGTCGGGACAGGAGCAGTTCTTC. Its translation is CAISESGQEQFF.

The chain combines TRBV6-2 or TRBV6-3 with TRBJ2-7; the match to TRBD1 covers 7 bases. Unmatched junction bases numbered 7, after V lost 6 bases and J lost 2 bases. Per the germline V gene, CDR1 is MNHEY and CDR2 is SVGEGT. The CDR3 consists of 14 residues. The CDR3 nucleotides read TGTGCCAGCAGACCGACAGGGACCACCTACGAGCAGTACGTC. Translating it yields CASRPTGTTYEQYV.

The chain employs TRBV7-9 and TRBJ1-1, with D perhaps matching TRBD1 (6 bases). CDR1 is SEHNR and CDR2 is FQNEAQ in the germline V gene (reference sequence). With 4 bases removed from V and 0 bases from J, the gap between germline ends came to 12 bases. The CDR3 sequence is 15 residues long. CDR3 loop: CASSSPRTVNTEAFF. The CDR3 coding sequence is TGTGCCAGCAGCTCGCCGAGGACAGTGAACACTGAAGCTTTCTTT.

V gene TRBV7-9 combines with J gene TRBJ2-1; D ambiguous. This CDR3 is 14 amino acids long. CDR1 and CDR2 from the germline V gene are SEHNR and FQNEAQ (reference sequence). Trimming stripped 2 bases from V and 6 bases from J, with 11 bases between. The CDR3 nucleotides are TGTGCCAGCAGCTTAATCGCGAGAGGCAATGAGCAGTTCTTC. It is translated as CASSLIARGNEQFF.

This chain joins TRBV2 and TRBJ1-1; D call uncertain. With 3 bases removed from V and 0 bases from J, the gap between germline ends came to 5 bases. The CDR3 totals 13 residues. Per germline, CDR1 SNHLY and CDR2 FYNNEI. The CDR3 protein is CASSDNMNTEAFF. The CDR3, as DNA: TGTGCCAGCAGTGATAATATGAACACTGAAGCTTTCTTT.

This clonotype has a single count. The V call is TRBV13, the J call TRBJ1-1; 7 nucleotides line up with TRBD1. This CDR3 is 12 amino acids long. V trimming: 4 bases; J trimming: 8 bases; junction bases outside the gene matches: 4. From germline, CDR1 is PRHDT and CDR2 FYEKMQ (reference sequence). The CDR3 is CASSSDRAEAFF. For the CDR3, the DNA is TGTGCCAGCAGCTCTGACAGGGCAGAAGCTTTCTTT.

This CDR3 reads CASTLGRGAGYEQYF. CDR3 nucleotide sequence: TGTGCCAGCACCCTGGGCCGGGGAGCGGGCTACGAGCAGTACTTC. This chain connects TRBV14 to TRBJ2-7; possibly TRBD2 for D (6 bases). The CDR3 runs 15 residues. Trimming left V 7 bases short and J 3 bases short, with 19 bases between. The germline V gene encodes CDR1 SGHDN and CDR2 FVKESK.

The gene calls are TRBV27 and TRBJ2-2; weak D call: TRBD2 (6 bases). The CDR3 is 15 amino acids. Germline V gene sequence: CDR1 MNHEY, CDR2 SMNVEV (reference sequence). Trimming took off 2 bases at V and 0 bases at J, with 7 bases between the two ends. The CDR3 is CASSLRGSNTGELFF. DNA for the CDR3: TGTGCCAGCAGTTTACGGGGGTCGAACACCGGGGAGCTGTTTTTT.

The chain combines TRBV28 with TRBJ1-1; D not certain. The CDR3 covers 13 residues. Germline-derived CDR1 and CDR2 are MDHEN and SYDVKM. Between the trimmed V and J ends, which lost 5 bases and 1 base, there was a span of 8 bases. The CDR3 here is CASSRASNTEAFF. The CDR3 coding sequence is TGTGCCAGCAGTCGTGCGTCGAACACTGAAGCTTTCTTT.

CDR3 bases: TGTGCCAGCGACAGGCGAAGCTCTGGGGCCAACGTCCTGACTTTC. Encoded protein: CASDRRSSGANVLTF. The rearrangement joins TRBV12-3 or TRBV12-4 to TRBJ2-6, with D perhaps matching TRBD1 (6 bases). Trimming removed 8 bases at V and 0 bases at J, with 11 bases between. The CDR3 is 15 amino acids.

This chain connects TRBV28 to TRBJ1-4; D may be TRBD1 (6 bases). With 4 bases removed from V and 3 bases from J, the gap between germline ends came to 12 bases. Germline V gives CDR1 MDHEN, CDR2 SYDVKM. The CDR3 spans 15 residues. This CDR3 is CASSYAKGANEKLFF. CDR3 DNA sequence: TGTGCCAGCAGTTACGCGAAGGGGGCTAATGAAAAACTGTTTTTT.

This sequence joins TRBV25-1 and TRBJ1-2; D is perhaps TRBD1 (5 bases). The CDR3 totals 12 residues. V shed 7 bases and J shed 2 bases, with 8 bases lying between them. The germline CDR1 and CDR2 sequences are MGHDK and SYGVNS. CDR3 nucleotides: TGTGCCAGCAAGGACACGAACTATGGCTACACCTTC. This encodes CASKDTNYGYTF.

V is TRBV20-1 and J is TRBJ1-2; D unclear. Trimming pared 6 bases from V and 7 bases from J, leaving 18 bases between. In germline, CDR1 is DFQATT, CDR2 SNEGSKA (reference sequence). The CDR3 has 13 residues. As DNA, the CDR3 is TGCAGTGCCAATGGGCGAGGGCGGGGTGGCTACACCTTC. Amino acids: CSANGRGRGGYTF.